This T cell receptor (beta chain) was recorded in a study of CD8+CD57+ T cells in acquired aplastic anemia. Study-level background: Sorted CD4+ plus CD8+ cells gave DNA averaging approximately 2.9 ug.

Trimming stripped 6 bases from V and 0 bases from J, with 14 bases between. CDR1 is MRHNA, CDR2 SNTAGT, per germline. This CDR3 contains 15 residues. For CDR3 and TCR beta VDJ profiling, genomic DNA was the template used. TCRdb redid the calling of the reads with MiXCR, one entry per CDR3 protein. Of 200,000 or so distinct CDR3 sequences listed, 65% were seen once; the top ten hold around 58%. Selection for sequencing was limited to patients who had shown CD8+CD57+ cell expansion by flow cytometry. At blood sampling, none of the patients had yet received therapy. This chain connects TRBV6-4 to TRBJ1-1; D is ambiguous. This clonotype originated in a human donor with aplastic anemia. Sequenced: sorted CD4+, CD8+, or CD8+CD57+ T cells (not recorded which) from PBMCs. This CDR3 reads CASSQDLALNTEAFF. The CDR3 DNA reads TGTGCCAGCAGCCAAGATCTGGCCCTGAACACTGAAGCTTTCTTT.